The present T cell receptor (beta chain) was sequenced within a study of blood T cell repertoires in COVID-19. The V gene lost 4 bases and the J gene lost 4 bases, with 11 bases spanning the gap. Germline V gene data show CDR1 as MGHDK and CDR2 as SYGVNS. The CDR3 has 13 residues. Some clones are missing from TCRdb's copy, which holds only in-frame ones; the method was immunoSEQ multiplex PCR. The repertoire includes more than 85,000 clones, approximately 86% of them detected once, and roughly 12% sits in the top ten. This receptor was obtained from a human donor in a cohort sampled during active COVID-19. The sequencing sample was made of peripheral blood. The chain is built from TRBV25-1 and TRBJ2-7; possibly TRBD1 for D (6 bases). Here the CDR3 DNA reads TGTGCCAGCAGTGGGGCAGGGGCTTACGAGCAGTACTTC. As protein: CASSGAGAYEQYF.